The sequence of this TCR beta chain was determined in a study of vaccination and CD4 T cells after COVID-19. Background on the study: Comprising six males and four females, the convalescent participants counted two Hispanic individuals among them.

With regard to this clonotype: Its antigen is unidentified.

Germline CDR1 reads SGHNT; CDR2 reads YENEEA. CDR3 length: 16 amino acids. V lost 0 bases, J lost 2 bases, and 4 bases stayed unmatched. The Oncomine TCR Beta short-read assay was what sequenced the DNA obtained from cultured CD4+ T cells. A single record per CDR3 protein comes from TCRdb applying MiXCR to the PCR reads. The table has fewer than 20,000 distinct CDR3 sequences, about half seen once. Treatment here: approximately 9-day PBMC culture with coronavirus spike peptide pools or control peptides (ViraFEST assay). Expanded clonotypes were found by TCR sequencing after peptide-pool stimulation (ViraFEST).

The gene calls are TRBV11-3 and TRBJ2-1, with TRBD2 identical over 7 bases. Sample: CD4+ T cells from blood, cultured in vitro. The receptor was derived from a human donor who had recovered from COVID-19. CDR3 DNA: TGTGCCAGCAGCTTAGAGGCGGGAGAGGCCTACAATGAGCAGTTCTTC. Translation gives CASSLEAGEAYNEQFF. Using reference TRBV11-3 and TRBJ2-1 for the parts outside the CDR3, the full variable domain is EAGVVQSPRYKIIEKKQPVAFWCNPISGHNTLYWYLQNLGQGPELLIRYENEEAVDDSQLPKDRFSAERLKGVDSTLKIQPAELGDSAVYLCASSLEAGEAYNEQFFGPGTRLTVL.